The clone carrying this T cell receptor beta chain showed up many times. What it recognizes is unknown. This specimen belongs to a study of T cells in Graves' hyperthyroidism and ophthalmopathy. Study at large: Any treatment followed the collection of peripheral blood at initial diagnosis.

TCR beta CDR3 sequences were amplified from RNA transcripts. Carried out on the TCR CDR3, a first-round RT-PCR used the HTBI primer set. TCRdb passed the multiplex PCR reads through MiXCR, listing each CDR3 protein once. The repertoire consists of nearly 600,000 distinct CDR3 sequences, with 14% occurring once and the leading ten covering less than 9%. Study results and caveats: The blood repertoire included most of the expanded thyroid clonotypes above 0.001.

On the basis of clinical symptoms, serum thyroxine and TRAb, thyroid ultrasound and orbital computed tomography, diagnoses were made. Trimming removed 1 base at V and 4 bases at J, with 7 bases between. Germline V gene lookup returns CDR1 KGHSH and CDR2 LQKENI. The CDR3 covers 14 residues. This TCR was sampled from a woman aged 18-29 years with Graves' ophthalmopathy. The V gene is TRBV18, the J gene TRBJ2-2; maybe TRBD1 (5 bases). What was sequenced was blood. CDR3 DNA sequence: TGTGCCAGCTCACCACAGGGGCCCACCGGGGAGCTGTTTTTT. The encoded protein is CASSPQGPTGELFF.